The T cell receptor beta chain described here comes from a study of CD8 T cells in ankylosing spondylitis. The study's findings and limits: Existing reports had already noted some motif variants in reactive arthritis synovial fluid and blood. There was reportedly significant enrichment of clones that were disease-linked in matched ankylosing spondylitis synovial fluid. Seemingly characteristic of ankylosing spondylitis blood was a TCR beta motif consisting of roughly 8 highly homologous variants.

CDR1 is SNHLY, CDR2 FYNNEI, per germline. CDR3 length: 13 residues. Trimming removed 5 bases from V and 0 bases from J, with 7 bases in between. Notes on this clonotype: Its antigen is not known.

Scientists made TCR beta libraries using quantitative 5'-RACE with molecular barcodes. From the 5' RACE reads, TCRdb called clonotypes with MiXCR, one entry per CDR3 protein. Among hundreds of thousands of distinct CDR3 sequences listed, about 25% were seen once. The sample taken for sequencing was blood, either unsorted or a sorted T cell fraction (not recorded which). This clonotype originated in a male donor with ankylosing spondylitis. The rearrangement links TRBV2 to TRBJ1-2, with unresolved D. The CDR3 protein is CASSKDSNYGYTF. CDR3 nucleotides: TGTGCCAGCAGTAAGGATTCTAACTATGGCTACACCTTC.